This note documents a single T cell receptor beta chain sequence. The antigen remains undetermined. Measured with immunoSEQ multiplex PCR; TCRdb has only the in-frame clones, and not every one. The sample shows approximately 100,000 clones, more than 75% of them seen only once. These data originate in a study of graft-versus-host responses after intestinal transplantation. About the research overall: Tacrolimus plus steroids were given to all recipients for approximately 3 years, preceded by anti-thymocyte globulin induction. General study points: Within allografts, high graft-versus-host to host-versus-graft clonal ratios were seen among patients with graft-donor T cell macrochimerism. Peak circulating GvH clone levels were associated with early post-transplant HvG declines.

The germline CDR1 and CDR2 sequences are SGHRS and YFSETQ. V lost 5 bases to trimming and J lost 3 bases, with 14 bases between them. The CDR3 sequence is 14 residues long. The chain combines TRBV5-1 with TRBJ1-1; possibly TRBD1 for D (6 bases). Sequenced material: unstimulated CD4+ T cells sorted from spleen or lymph node cells, taken before intestinal transplant. The receptor comes from a human donor who received an intestinal transplant. In DNA form, the CDR3 reads TGCGCCAGCAGAGAGGGGCCAGGGGACACTGAAGCTTTCTTT. It specifies CASREGPGDTEAFF.